The rows below give T cell receptor beta chains drawn from one sample of a study of CD8+CD57+ T cells in acquired aplastic anemia. Using its own MiXCR run on the reads, TCRdb lists one record per CDR3 protein. The sample records 200,000 to 300,000 distinct CDR3 sequences, less than 85% being singletons. The sequenced material came from sorted CD4+, CD8+, or CD8+CD57+ T cells (not recorded which) from PBMCs. The source of these receptors is a human donor with aplastic anemia. CDR3s include the opening cysteine and the closing phenylalanine or tryptophan. Fields, in order: CDR3 length, clone size, V gene, D gene, J gene, CDR3 DNA, CDR3 protein. D genes are given only for firm matches. Clone sizes are given selectively: once, few, many, or a class where the clone is expanded.

16	.	TRBV7-8	.	TRBJ1-4	TGTGCCAGCAGCTCAATCGGAGGTCGGGATACGGAAAAACTGTTTTTT	CASSSIGGRDTEKLFF
14	.	TRBV12-3/TRBV12-4	TRBD1	TRBJ1-2	TGTGCCAGCGGGGACTCAGCTGACAGGGGTGGCTACACCTTC	CASGDSADRGGYTF
15	.	TRBV7-6	.	TRBJ2-3	TGTGCCAGCAGCTTTAGGGGGGAGTTCACAGATACGCAGTATTTT	CASSFRGEFTDTQYF
13	few	TRBV19	.	TRBJ2-1	TGTGCCAGTGAGAACAGAGGCTACAATGAGCAGTTCTTC	CASENRGYNEQFF
15	once	TRBV7-6	.	TRBJ2-1	TGTGCCAGCAGCTTAGGCCCCACAGATACGCAGGATTTGTTCTTC	CASSLGPTDTQDLFF
12	many	TRBV9	.	TRBJ2-3	TGTGCCAGCAGCGCGGGACCAGATACGCAGTATTTT	CASSAGPDTQYF
15	.	TRBV7-9	.	TRBJ2-5	TGTGCCTGCAGGGTAGCCCACGGGACAAAAGCGACCCAGTACTTC	CACRVAHGTKATQYF
13	few	TRBV5-1	.	TRBJ2-7	TGCGCCAGCAAACTCGACAGACACTACGAGCAGTACTTC	CASKLDRHYEQYF
13	few	TRBV7-2	.	TRBJ2-7	TGTGCCAGCAGCCGGGGCCTAGCCTACGAGCAGTACTTC	CASSRGLAYEQYF
16	once	TRBV7-3	TRBD2	TRBJ2-1	TGTGCCAGCAGTTCTAGCGGGACTTGGGGAGACGCCCAGCAGTTCTTC	CASSSSGTWGDAQQFF
16	.	TRBV7-8	.	TRBJ2-1	TGTGCCAGCAGCTTACAGGGAGGTGCCGGTAGCGATTATCAGTTCTTC	CASSLQGGAGSDYQFF
13	.	TRBV7-8	.	TRBJ2-1	TGTGCCAGCAGCTTAGCGGGGAGCCACGAGCCGCGGTTT	CASSLAGSHEPRF
16	many	TRBV6-1	TRBD1	TRBJ1-2	TGTGCCAGCAGTGGGGGACAGTTTCCCGTTTGGCATGGCTACACCTTC	CASSGGQFPVWHGYTF
14	.	TRBV19	TRBD1	TRBJ2-7	TGTGCCAGTAAACGGCAGGGGGAGACCTACGAGCAGTACTTC	CASKRQGETYEQYF
15	.	TRBV9	.	TRBJ2-2	TGTGCCAGCAGCCGACGGACAGCCAACACCGGGGAGCTGTTTTTT	CASSRRTANTGELFF
15	.	TRBV7-9	.	TRBJ2-3	TGTGCCAGCAGCCCGGTGCAGCACAGGGCCTACGAGCAGTATTTT	CASSPVQHRAYEQYF
14	.	TRBV7-2	.	TRBJ2-3	TGTGCCAGCAGCTTAGCAGGAGGTGAAGTAAGGCAGTACTTT	CASSLAGGEVRQYF
11	.	TRBV29-1	.	TRBJ2-3	TGCAGCGTTGAGGGGAGCACTGAGGAGTTCTTT	CSVEGSTEEFF
12	.	TRBV15	TRBD2	TRBJ2-5	TGTGCCACCGGGGGGGTCCAAGAGACCCAGTACTTC	CATGGVQETQYF
13	.	TRBV11-3	.	TRBJ2-5	TGTGCCAGCAGGGGACATCTGACAGAGACCCAGTACTTC	CASRGHLTETQYF
14	.	TRBV7-3	.	TRBJ2-7	TGTGCCAGCAGCTTAGTGCAGGGTAACTACGCGCAGTATTTC	CASSLVQGNYAQYF
17	.	TRBV7-8	TRBD1	TRBJ1-1	TGTGCCAGCAGCTTAGGGGGCCGACAGGGTGGGCACACTGAAGCTTTCTTT	CASSLGGRQGGHTEAFF
13	.	TRBV7-9	.	TRBJ2-3	TGTGCCAGCGGCTTAGGGGGAAAGGATACGCTCCATTTT	CASGLGGKDTLHF
14	.	TRBV7-8	.	TRBJ2-3	TGTGCCAGCAGCTTAGAGGGAGGTCCCACTACGCAGTATTTT	CASSLEGGPTTQYF
13	.	TRBV11-3	TRBD2	TRBJ2-3	TGTGCCAGCAGCGAGACTAGCGTTCATACGCAGTATTTT	CASSETSVHTQYF
14	.	TRBV7-8	.	TRBJ2-7	TGTGCCAGCAGTTGGGATGTAGGAGTCTACGAGCAGTACTTC	CASSWDVGVYEQYF
15	few	TRBV12-3/TRBV12-4	.	TRBJ2-7	TGTGCCAGCAGTTCCACCGGCCGATTTTACTACGAGCAGTACTTC	CASSSTGRFYYEQYF
17	.	TRBV7-2	TRBD2	TRBJ2-6	TGTGCCGGCAGCTTAGCGGGAGGGCCCTATACGCAGTATGTCCTGACTTTC	CAGSLAGGPYTQYVLTF
12	.	TRBV7-9	.	TRBJ1-1	TGTGCCAGCAGCAGACAACCGAGTGAAGCTTTCTTT	CASSRQPSEAFF
13	many	TRBV11-3	.	TRBJ2-3	TGTGCCAGCGGCTTAGAGCTGACAGATACGCAGTATTTT	CASGLELTDTQYF
12	many	TRBV12-3/TRBV12-4	.	TRBJ1-5	TGTGCCAGCAGCGATAGCAATCAGCCCCAGCATTTT	CASSDSNQPQHF
15	once	TRBV20-1	.	TRBJ1-1	TGCAGTGCTAGAAACAGAGGCAAGAGAGACACTGAAGCTTTCTTT	CSARNRGKRDTEAFF
14	.	TRBV7-9	.	TRBJ2-5	TGTGCCACCAGCATAGGAAGAAAGCAAGAGACCCAGTACTTC	CATSIGRKQETQYF
15	.	TRBV13	TRBD1	TRBJ2-1	TGTGCCAGCAGCCCCCGGGACAGGCTGTACAATGAGCAGTTCTTC	CASSPRDRLYNEQFF
16	.	TRBV7-9	TRBD1	TRBJ2-5	TGTGCCAGCAGCCCTTTTTTTGGACAGGGGAGACAGACCCAGTACTTC	CASSPFFGQGRQTQYF
14	.	TRBV12-3/TRBV12-4	.	TRBJ2-3	TGTGCCAGCAAGGCCCCTACCGGCACAGATACGCAGTATTTT	CASKAPTGTDTQYF
13	.	TRBV7-8	TRBD1	TRBJ2-3	TGTGCCAGCGGGGAAGGGGGCACTCCTGAGACGTATTTT	CASGEGGTPETYF
14	.	TRBV2	.	TRBJ2-5	TGTGCCAGCAGCGGGGTCAGCGGGCAAGAGACCCAGTACTTC	CASSGVSGQETQYF
15	.	TRBV9	.	TRBJ2-6	TGTGCCAGCAGCGGAGATCAATCTGGGGCCAACGCGCTGACTTTC	CASSGDQSGANALTF
15	.	TRBV7-2	.	TRBJ1-1	TGTGCCAGCAGCTTAGATCTGACCGTCAAAGCTACACAGTTCTTT	CASSLDLTVKATQFF
14	.	TRBV15	.	TRBJ2-5	TGTGCCAGCAGTAAATCCAACGAGCAAGAGACCCAGTACTTC	CASSKSNEQETQYF
14	.	TRBV7-9	.	TRBJ2-5	TGTGCCAGCAGCAGAGGGGGTGGCCACGGGGCCAACTACTTC	CASSRGGGHGANYF
16	.	TRBV7-8	.	TRBJ1-6	TGTGCCAGCAGCGCCGACAGCGCCTCCTATAAGCAGCCCCTCCACTTT	CASSADSASYKQPLHF
16	.	TRBV7-3	TRBD2	TRBJ2-1	TGTGCCAGCAGCTCCCAAAGAGGCGGGGGGGGCGTTGAGCAGTTCTTC	CASSSQRGGGGVEQFF
13	.	TRBV7-8	.	TRBJ1-6	TGTGCCAGCAGCCAAGCGTGTAATTCACCCCTGCACTTT	CASSQACNSPLHF
14	.	TRBV15	TRBD1	TRBJ2-5	TGTCTCTGTGGCGGACAGGGGGCGAGAGAGACCCAGTACTTC	CLCGGQGARETQYF
11	.	TRBV7-9	.	TRBJ2-5	TGTGCCAGCAGCTCGTCAGAGACGCAGTACTTT	CASSSSETQYF
15	.	TRBV11-3	.	TRBJ1-5	TGTGCCAGCAGCGTAGATGTCTCAGGAAATCAGCCCCAGCATTTT	CASSVDVSGNQPQHF
16	.	TRBV19	.	TRBJ2-2	TGTGCCAGTAGTATAGCTAGCGCAGCCTACAACGAGGAGTTGTTTTTT	CASSIASAAYNEELFF
15	.	TRBV2	.	TRBJ1-1	TGTGGCAGCGGGGGGGTGGGGGGGGCGAACACTGAAGCTTTCTTT	CGSGGVGGANTEAFF
15	.	TRBV11-2	TRBD1	TRBJ2-7	TGTGCCAGCAGCTTAGATCTGACAGGGGACAACGAAGCTTACTTC	CASSLDLTGDNEAYF
14	.	TRBV7-8	.	TRBJ2-3	TGTGCCAGCGGCTACGGGGGAGGTCCCGATACGCAGTATTTT	CASGYGGGPDTQYF
16	.	TRBV19	.	TRBJ1-6	TGTGCCAGTAGTTTGGGGAAGGGAGGCTATAATTCGCCCCTCCACTTT	CASSLGKGGYNSPLHF
14	.	TRBV7-2	.	TRBJ2-1	TGTGCCAGCAGCCCCGCGAGCGGTTTCGATGAGCAGTTCTTC	CASSPASGFDEQFF
15	.	TRBV19	.	TRBJ2-1	TGTGCCAGTAGTATAGCTAGCAAAGCCAACAATGAGCAGTTCTTC	CASSIASKANNEQFF
14	.	TRBV5-5	.	TRBJ2-7	TGTGCCAGCAGCTTGTTAGATGGGGGGGCCGAGCAGTACTTC	CASSLLDGGAEQYF
16	.	TRBV5-1	TRBD2	TRBJ2-7	TGCGCCAGCAGCCTGGGAAGCGGCGGGAGTAGGTACGAGCAGTACTTC	CASSLGSGGSRYEQYF
11	.	TRBV7-2	.	TRBJ2-3	TGTGCCAGCAGCTTAGCGGGTAGGCCCGATTTT	CASSLAGRPDF